Below are 9 T cell receptor beta chains sequenced from a single sample in a study of blood T cells in healthy people across ages. Then a second PCR, running about 6 to 11 cycles, was carried out with a sample-barcoded 5' primer and a J-beta primer mix. TCRdb re-called the 5' RACE reads through MiXCR, storing one row per CDR3 protein. The data contain approximately 1.5 million distinct CDR3 sequences, roughly a third of them singletons. Sequencing was carried out using blood. These TCRs come from a young woman in good health.

The J gene is TRBJ1-1, the V gene TRBV20-1; 9 bases are shared with TRBD1. The germline CDR1 and CDR2 sequences are DFQATT and SNEGSKA (reference sequence). This CDR3 spans 13 amino acids. V gave up 5 bases and J gave up 5 bases; unmatched junction bases: 6. The chain's CDR3 is CSAQQGAGTEAFF. The CDR3 bases are TGCAGTGCTCAACAGGGGGCTGGGACTGAAGCTTTCTTT.

This rearrangement joins TRBV4-1 to TRBJ2-1; 11 nucleotides line up with TRBD2. Germline loops: CDR1 MGHRA, CDR2 YSYEKL. The V segment lost 3 bases and the J segment 8 bases; nucleotides outside the gene matches: 9. The CDR3 has 16 amino acids. The DNA for the CDR3 is TGCGCCAGCAGCCACCTCGCTAGCGGGGGGCAAGATGAGCAGTTCTTC. Residues: CASSHLASGGQDEQFF.

This clonotype was seen only a few times. The chain is built from TRBV20-1 and TRBJ2-1; 9 nucleotides match TRBD2. The CDR3 is 14 residues long. Germline V CDR1 and CDR2: DFQATT, SNEGSKA (reference sequence). V shed 4 bases, J shed 4 bases, and the junction held 5 bases outside the gene matches. CDR3 nucleotide sequence: TGCAGTGCTACACCGGGACTAGCTTACAATGAGCAGTTCTTC. Translated: CSATPGLAYNEQFF.

The sample holds one count of this clonotype. The chain combines TRBV5-4 with TRBJ2-1; D assignment may be TRBD1 or TRBD2 (6 bases each). Germline CDR1 SGHNT, CDR2 YYREEE (reference sequence). V gave up 2 bases and J gave up 8 bases, with 17 bases separating them. The CDR3 is 15 residues long. The CDR3 DNA sequence: TGTGCCAGCAGCTTTGGGTCCGGGGGCGTAGATGAGCAGTTCTTC. Translated: CASSFGSGGVDEQFF.

This chain links TRBV5-1 with TRBJ1-5; D is ambiguous. The germline V gene encodes CDR1 SGHRS and CDR2 YFSETQ. The CDR3 has 17 residues. Trimming cost V 0 bases and J 2 bases, with 15 bases left between them. The chain's CDR3 is CASSLGPAGVGNQPQHF. The CDR3 DNA is TGCGCCAGCAGCTTGGGCCCAGCGGGAGTGGGCAATCAGCCCCAGCATTTT.

As to this clonotype: This clone may be a read error of a much larger clone one base away. This rearrangement joins TRBV29-1 to TRBJ1-2; 7 bases are shared with TRBD1. Germline CDR1 reads SQVTM; CDR2 reads ANQGSEA. Trimming cost V 7 bases and J 7 bases; bases outside gene matches: 6. The CDR3 runs to 11 residues. The CDR3 nucleotides are TGCAGCGGTGACAGGGAGGGTGGCTACACCTTC. This gives the protein CSGDREGGYTF.

This clonotype was counted only a few times. The chain links TRBV7-3 to TRBJ2-5; either TRBD1 or TRBD2 may fit D (5 bases each). There are 13 residues in the CDR3. The germline V gene encodes CDR1 SGHTA and CDR2 FQGTGA. The V end lost 5 bases, the J end lost 5 bases, and 12 bases lay between the germline ends. The CDR3 region is CASSGNWGETQYF. The CDR3, as DNA: TGTGCCAGCAGCGGAAACTGGGGGGAGACCCAGTACTTC.

This clonotype showed up just a few times. Here the CDR3 reads CASSTRAEVEKLFF. The CDR3 bases are TGTGCCAGCAGCACCAGGGCGGAGGTTGAAAAACTGTTTTTT. J is TRBJ1-4 and V is TRBV7-9; the D gene is possibly TRBD1 (5 bases). Trimming stripped 5 bases from V and 7 bases from J, with 14 bases between. The CDR3 has 14 amino acids. Germline V gene sequence: CDR1 SEHNR, CDR2 FQNEAQ (reference sequence). The variable domain in full, with the rest retrieved from reference TRBV7-9 and TRBJ1-4, is DTGVSQNPRHKITKRGQNVTFRCDPISEHNRLYWYRQTLGQGPEFLTYFQNEAQLEKSRLLSDRFSAERPKGSFSTLEIQRTEQGDSAMYLCASSTRAEVEKLFFGSGTQLSVL.

The chain joins TRBV24-1 to TRBJ2-1; 13 nucleotides align to TRBD2. V shed 7 bases and J 7 bases; nucleotides not matched to a gene: 18. Germline CDR1 KGHDR, CDR2 SFDVKD. CDR3 size: 19 residues. Here the CDR3 DNA reads TGTGCCACCAGCAAGACAGTTACCTCACTAGCGGGAGGGCCAAATGAGCAGTTCTTC. This codes for CATSKTVTSLAGGPNEQFF.